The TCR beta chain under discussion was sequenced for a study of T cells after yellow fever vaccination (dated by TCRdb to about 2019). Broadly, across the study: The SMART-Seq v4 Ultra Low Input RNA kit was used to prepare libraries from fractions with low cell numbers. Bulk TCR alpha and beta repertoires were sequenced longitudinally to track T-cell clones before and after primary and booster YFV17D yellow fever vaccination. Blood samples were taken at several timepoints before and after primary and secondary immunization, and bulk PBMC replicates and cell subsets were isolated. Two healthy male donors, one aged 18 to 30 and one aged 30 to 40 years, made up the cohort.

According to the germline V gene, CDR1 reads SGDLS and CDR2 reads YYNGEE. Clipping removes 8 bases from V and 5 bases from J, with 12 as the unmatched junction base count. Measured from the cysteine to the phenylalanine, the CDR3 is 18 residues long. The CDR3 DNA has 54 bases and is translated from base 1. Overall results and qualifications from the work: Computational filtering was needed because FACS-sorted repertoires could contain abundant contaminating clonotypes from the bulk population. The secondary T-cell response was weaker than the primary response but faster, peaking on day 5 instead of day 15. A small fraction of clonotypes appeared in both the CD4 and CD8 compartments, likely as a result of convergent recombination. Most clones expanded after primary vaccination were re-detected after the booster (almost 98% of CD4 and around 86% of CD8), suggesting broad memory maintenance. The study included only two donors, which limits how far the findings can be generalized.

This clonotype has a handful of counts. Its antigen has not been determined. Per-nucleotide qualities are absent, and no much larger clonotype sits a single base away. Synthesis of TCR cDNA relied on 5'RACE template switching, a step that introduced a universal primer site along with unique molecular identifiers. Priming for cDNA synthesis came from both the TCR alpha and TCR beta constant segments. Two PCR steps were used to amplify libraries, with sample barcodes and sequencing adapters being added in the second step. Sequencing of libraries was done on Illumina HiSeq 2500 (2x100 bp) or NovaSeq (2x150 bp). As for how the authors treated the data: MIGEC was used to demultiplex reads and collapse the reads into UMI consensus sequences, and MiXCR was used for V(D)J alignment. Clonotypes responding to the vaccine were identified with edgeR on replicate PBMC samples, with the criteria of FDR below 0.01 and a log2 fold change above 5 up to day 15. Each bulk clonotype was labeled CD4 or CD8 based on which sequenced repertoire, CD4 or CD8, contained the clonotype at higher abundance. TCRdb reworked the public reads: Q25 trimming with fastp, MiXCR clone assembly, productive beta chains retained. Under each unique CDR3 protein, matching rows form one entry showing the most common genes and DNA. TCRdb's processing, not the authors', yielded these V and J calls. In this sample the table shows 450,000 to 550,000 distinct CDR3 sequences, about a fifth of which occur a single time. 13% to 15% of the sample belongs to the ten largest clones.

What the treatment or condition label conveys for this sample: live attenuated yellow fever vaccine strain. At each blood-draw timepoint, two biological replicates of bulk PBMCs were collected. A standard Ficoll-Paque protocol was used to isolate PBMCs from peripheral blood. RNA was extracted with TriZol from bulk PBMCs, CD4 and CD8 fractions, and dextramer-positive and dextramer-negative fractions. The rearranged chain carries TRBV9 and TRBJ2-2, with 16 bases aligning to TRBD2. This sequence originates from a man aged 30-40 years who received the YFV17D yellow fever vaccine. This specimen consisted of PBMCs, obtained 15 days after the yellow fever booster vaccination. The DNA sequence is TGTGCCAGTTCAGGGACTAGCGGGAGGGCCGAGAGGACCGGGGAGCTGTTTTTT. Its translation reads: CASSGTSGRAERTGELFF.